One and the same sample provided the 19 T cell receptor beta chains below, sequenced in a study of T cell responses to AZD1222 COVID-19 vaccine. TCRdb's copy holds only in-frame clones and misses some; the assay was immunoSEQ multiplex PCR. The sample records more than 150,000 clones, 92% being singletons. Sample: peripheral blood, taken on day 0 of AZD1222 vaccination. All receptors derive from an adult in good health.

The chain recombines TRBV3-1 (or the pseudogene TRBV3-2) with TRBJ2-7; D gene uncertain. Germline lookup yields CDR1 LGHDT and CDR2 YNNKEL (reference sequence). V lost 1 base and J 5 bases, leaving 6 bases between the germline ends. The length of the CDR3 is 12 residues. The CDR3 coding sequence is TGTGCCAGCAGCCAAGTCAGCAACGAGCAGTACTTC. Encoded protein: CASSQVSNEQYF.

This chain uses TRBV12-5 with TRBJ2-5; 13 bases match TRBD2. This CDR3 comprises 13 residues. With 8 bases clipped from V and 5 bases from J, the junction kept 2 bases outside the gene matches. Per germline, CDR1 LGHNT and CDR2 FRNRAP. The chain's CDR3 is CASLTSGGETQYF. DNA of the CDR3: TGTGCTAGTTTGACTAGCGGGGGGGAGACCCAGTACTTC.

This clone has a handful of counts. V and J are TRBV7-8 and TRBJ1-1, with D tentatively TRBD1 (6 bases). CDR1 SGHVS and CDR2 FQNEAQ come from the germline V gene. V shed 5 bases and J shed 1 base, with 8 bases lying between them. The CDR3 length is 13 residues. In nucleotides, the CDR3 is TGTGCCAGCAGCGAGGACAGGAACACTGAAGCTTTCTTT. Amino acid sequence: CASSEDRNTEAFF.

The CDR3 DNA follows: TGCAGTGCTAGAGAGAGAAATACGCAGTATTTT. Its translation is CSARERNTQYF. The rearrangement links TRBV20-1 to TRBJ2-3; the D is unclear. CDR3 length: 11 residues. Germline assignment: CDR1 DFQATT and CDR2 SNEGSKA (reference sequence). Trimming took 0 bases from V and 7 from J, leaving 5 bases between them.

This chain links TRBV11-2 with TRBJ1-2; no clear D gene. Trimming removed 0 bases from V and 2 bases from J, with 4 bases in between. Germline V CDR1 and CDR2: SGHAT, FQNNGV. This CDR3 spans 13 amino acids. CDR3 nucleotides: TGTGCCAGCAGCTTAGAATTGAACTATGGCTACACCTTC. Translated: CASSLELNYGYTF.

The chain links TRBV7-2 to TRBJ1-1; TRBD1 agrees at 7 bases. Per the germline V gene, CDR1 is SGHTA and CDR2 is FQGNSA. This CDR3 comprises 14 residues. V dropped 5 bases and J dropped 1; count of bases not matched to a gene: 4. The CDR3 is CASSLRQGNTEAFF. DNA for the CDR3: TGTGCCAGCAGCCTCCGACAGGGGAACACTGAAGCTTTCTTT.

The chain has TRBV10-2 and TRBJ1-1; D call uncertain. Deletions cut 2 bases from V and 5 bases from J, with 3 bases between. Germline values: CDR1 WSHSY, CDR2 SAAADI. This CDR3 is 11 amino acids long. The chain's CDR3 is CASSEETEAFF. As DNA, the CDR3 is TGCGCCAGCAGTGAGGAGACTGAAGCTTTCTTT.

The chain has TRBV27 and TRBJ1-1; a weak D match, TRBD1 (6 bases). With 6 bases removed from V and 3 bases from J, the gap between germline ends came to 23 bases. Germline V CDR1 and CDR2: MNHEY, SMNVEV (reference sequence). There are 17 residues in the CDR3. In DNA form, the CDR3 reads TGTGCCAGCAGGGGGACGGGGGGCTATTATATTGACACTGAAGCTTTCTTT. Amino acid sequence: CASRGTGGYYIDTEAFF.

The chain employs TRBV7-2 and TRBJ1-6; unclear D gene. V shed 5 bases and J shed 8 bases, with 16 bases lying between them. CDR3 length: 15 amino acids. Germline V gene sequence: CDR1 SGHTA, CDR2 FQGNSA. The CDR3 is CASSPSSGYDSPLHF. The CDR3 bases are TGTGCCAGCAGCCCAAGTAGCGGGTACGATTCACCCCTCCACTTT.

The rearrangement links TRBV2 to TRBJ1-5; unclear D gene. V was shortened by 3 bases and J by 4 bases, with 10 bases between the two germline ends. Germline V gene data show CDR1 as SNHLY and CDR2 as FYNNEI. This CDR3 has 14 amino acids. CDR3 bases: TGTGCCAGCAGTGAGGACCTTATTAATCAGCCCCAGCATTTT. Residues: CASSEDLINQPQHF. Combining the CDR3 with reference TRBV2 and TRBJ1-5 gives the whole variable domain EPEVTQTPSHQVTQMGQEVILRCVPISNHLYFYWYRQILGQKVEFLVSFYNNEISEKSEIFDDQFSVERPDGSNFTLKIRSTKLEDSAMYFCASSEDLINQPQHFGDGTRLSIL.

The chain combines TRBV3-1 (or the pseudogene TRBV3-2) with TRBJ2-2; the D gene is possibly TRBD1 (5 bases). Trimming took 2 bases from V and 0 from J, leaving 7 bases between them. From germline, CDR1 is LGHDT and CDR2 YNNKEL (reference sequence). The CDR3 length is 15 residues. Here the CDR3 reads CASSQRGANTGELFF. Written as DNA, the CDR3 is TGTGCCAGCAGCCAAAGGGGCGCGAACACCGGGGAGCTGTTTTTT.

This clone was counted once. CDR3 sequence (DNA): TGCAGCGTTGTACAGCGCCTCTACAATGAGCAGTTCTTC. The encoded protein is CSVVQRLYNEQFF. V and J are TRBV29-1 and TRBJ2-1; D is ambiguous. The CDR3 runs to 13 residues. V was clipped by 4 bases and J by 3 bases, with 10 bases between them. Germline assignment: CDR1 SQVTM and CDR2 ANQGSEA.

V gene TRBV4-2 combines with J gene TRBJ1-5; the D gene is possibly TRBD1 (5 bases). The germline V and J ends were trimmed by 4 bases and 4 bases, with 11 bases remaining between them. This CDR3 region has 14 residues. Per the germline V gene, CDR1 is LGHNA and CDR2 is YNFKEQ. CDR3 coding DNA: TGTGCCAGCAGCCCCGGCTGGGGGAATCAGCCCCAGCATTTT. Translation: CASSPGWGNQPQHF.

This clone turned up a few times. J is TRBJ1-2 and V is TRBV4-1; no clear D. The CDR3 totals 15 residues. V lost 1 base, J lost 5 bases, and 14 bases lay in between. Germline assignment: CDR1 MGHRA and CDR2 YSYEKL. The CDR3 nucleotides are TGCGCCAGCAGCCAAGCGGCAGACCCCATATATGGCTACACCTTC. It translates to CASSQAADPIYGYTF.

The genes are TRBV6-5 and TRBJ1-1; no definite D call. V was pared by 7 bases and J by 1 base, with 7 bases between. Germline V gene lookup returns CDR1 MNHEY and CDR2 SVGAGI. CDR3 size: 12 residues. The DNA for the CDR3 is TGTGCCAGCATGGGCAGGAACACTGAAGCTTTCTTT. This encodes CASMGRNTEAFF.

The CDR3 reads CASSPPGRLGTEAFF. CDR3 DNA sequence: TGTGCCAGCAGCCCCCCGGGCAGGTTGGGTACTGAAGCTTTCTTT. The chain combines TRBV9 with TRBJ1-1; D is undetermined. The germline V and J ends were trimmed by 4 bases and 5 bases, with 18 bases remaining between them. The CDR3 consists of 15 residues. Germline lookup yields CDR1 SGDLS and CDR2 YYNGEE.

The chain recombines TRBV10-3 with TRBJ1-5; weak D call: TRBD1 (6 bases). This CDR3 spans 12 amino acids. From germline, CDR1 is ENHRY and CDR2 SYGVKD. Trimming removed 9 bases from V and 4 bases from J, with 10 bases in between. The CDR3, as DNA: TGTGCCATAGGGGGGCAAAATCAGCCCCAGCATTTT. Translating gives CAIGGQNQPQHF.

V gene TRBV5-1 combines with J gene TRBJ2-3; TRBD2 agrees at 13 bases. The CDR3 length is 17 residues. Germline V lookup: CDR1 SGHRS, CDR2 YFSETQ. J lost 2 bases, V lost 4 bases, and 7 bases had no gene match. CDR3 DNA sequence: TGCGCCAGCAGCCCCCGACTAGCGGGGGGTGTCACAGATACGCAGTATTTT. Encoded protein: CASSPRLAGGVTDTQYF. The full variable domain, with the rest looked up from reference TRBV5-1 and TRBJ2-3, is KAGVTQTPRYLIKTRGQQVTLSCSPISGHRSVSWYQQTPGQGLQFLFEYFSETQRNKGNFPGRFSGRQFSNSRSEMNVSTLELGDSALYLCASSPRLAGGVTDTQYFGPGTRLTVL.

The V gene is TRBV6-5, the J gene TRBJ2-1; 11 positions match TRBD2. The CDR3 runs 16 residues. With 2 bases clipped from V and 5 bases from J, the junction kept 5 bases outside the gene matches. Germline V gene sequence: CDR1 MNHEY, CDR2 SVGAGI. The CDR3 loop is CASSYRTSGYHNEQFF. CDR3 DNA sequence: TGTGCCAGCAGTTACAGGACTAGCGGGTATCACAATGAGCAGTTCTTC.